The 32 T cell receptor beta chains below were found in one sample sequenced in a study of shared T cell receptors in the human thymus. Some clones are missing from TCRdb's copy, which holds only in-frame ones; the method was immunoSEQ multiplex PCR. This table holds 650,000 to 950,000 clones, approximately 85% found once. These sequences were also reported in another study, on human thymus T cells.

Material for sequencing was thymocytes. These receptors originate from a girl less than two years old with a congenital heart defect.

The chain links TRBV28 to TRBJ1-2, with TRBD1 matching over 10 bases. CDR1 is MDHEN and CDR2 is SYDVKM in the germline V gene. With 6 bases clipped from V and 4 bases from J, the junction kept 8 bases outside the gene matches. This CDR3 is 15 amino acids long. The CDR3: CASRGTGAIFYGYTF. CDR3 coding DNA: TGTGCCAGCAGGGGGACAGGGGCGATATTCTATGGCTACACCTTC.

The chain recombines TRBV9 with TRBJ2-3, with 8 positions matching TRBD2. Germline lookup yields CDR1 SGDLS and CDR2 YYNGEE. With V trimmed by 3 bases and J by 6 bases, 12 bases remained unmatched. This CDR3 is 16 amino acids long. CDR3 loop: CASSASGGHQPDTQYF. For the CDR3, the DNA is TGTGCCAGCAGCGCGAGCGGGGGACATCAACCTGATACGCAGTATTTT.

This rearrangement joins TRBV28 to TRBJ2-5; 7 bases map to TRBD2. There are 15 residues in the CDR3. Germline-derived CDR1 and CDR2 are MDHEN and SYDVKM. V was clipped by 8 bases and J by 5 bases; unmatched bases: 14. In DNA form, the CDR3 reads TGTGCCAGCCATTCTTGTCGGGGGGACCGGGAGACCCAGTACTTC. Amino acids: CASHSCRGDRETQYF. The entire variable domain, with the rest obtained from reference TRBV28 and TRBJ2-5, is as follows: DVKVTQSSRYLVKRTGEKVFLECVQDMDHENMFWYRQDPGLGLRLIYFSYDVKMKEKGDIPEGYSVSREKKERFSLILESASTNQTSMYLCASHSCRGDRETQYFGPGTRLLVL.

The CDR3 DNA reads as TGTGCCAGCAGTGAGACTAGCGGGGGCCCTACTACGGCCAAAAACATTCAGTACTTC. Its translation is CASSETSGGPTTAKNIQYF. This chain uses TRBV2 with TRBJ2-4; TRBD2 matches 12 bases. This CDR3 is 19 amino acids long. V shed 3 bases, J shed 1 base, and the junction held 10 bases outside the gene matches. Germline CDR1 SNHLY, CDR2 FYNNEI.

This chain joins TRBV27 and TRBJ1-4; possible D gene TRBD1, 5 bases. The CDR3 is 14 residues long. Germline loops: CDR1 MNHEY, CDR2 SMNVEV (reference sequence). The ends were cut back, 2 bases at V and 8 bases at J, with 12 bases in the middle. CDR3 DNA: TGTGCCAGCAGTTTAAGGGGTTTCAAAGAAAAACTGTTTTTT. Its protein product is CASSLRGFKEKLFF.

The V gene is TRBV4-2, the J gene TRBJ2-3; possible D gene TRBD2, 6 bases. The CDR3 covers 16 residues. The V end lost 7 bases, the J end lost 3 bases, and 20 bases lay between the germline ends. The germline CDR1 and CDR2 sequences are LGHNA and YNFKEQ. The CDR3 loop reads CASNRRTDYPTDTQYF. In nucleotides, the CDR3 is TGTGCCAGCAACAGACGCACGGACTACCCTACAGATACGCAGTATTTT.

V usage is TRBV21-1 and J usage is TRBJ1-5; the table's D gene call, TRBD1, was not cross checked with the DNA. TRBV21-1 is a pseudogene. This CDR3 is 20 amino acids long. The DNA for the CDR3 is TGTGCCAGCAGCAAAGGGATAGGTGGACAGGGGGTTAAAAGCAATCAGCCCCAGCATTTT. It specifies CASSKGIGGQGVKSNQPQHF.

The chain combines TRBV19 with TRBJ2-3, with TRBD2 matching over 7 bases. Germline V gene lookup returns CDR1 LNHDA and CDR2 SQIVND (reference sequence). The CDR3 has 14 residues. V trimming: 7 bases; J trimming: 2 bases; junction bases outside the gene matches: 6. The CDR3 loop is CASIAGPTTDTQYF. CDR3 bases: TGTGCCAGTATAGCGGGCCCCACCACAGATACGCAGTATTTT.

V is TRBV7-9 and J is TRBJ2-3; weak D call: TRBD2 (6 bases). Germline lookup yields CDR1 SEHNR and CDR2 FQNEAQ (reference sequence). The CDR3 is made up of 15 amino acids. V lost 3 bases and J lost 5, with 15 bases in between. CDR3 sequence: CASSFSTLAGDTQYF. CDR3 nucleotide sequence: TGTGCCAGCAGCTTCTCCACACTAGCAGGAGATACGCAGTATTTT.

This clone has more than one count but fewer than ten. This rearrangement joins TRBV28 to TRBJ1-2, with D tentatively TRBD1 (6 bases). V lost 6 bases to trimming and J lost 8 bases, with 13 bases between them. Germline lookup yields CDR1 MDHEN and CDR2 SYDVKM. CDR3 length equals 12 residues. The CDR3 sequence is CASSRTGRGYTF. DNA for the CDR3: TGTGCCAGCAGCCGTACAGGGCGGGGCTACACCTTC.

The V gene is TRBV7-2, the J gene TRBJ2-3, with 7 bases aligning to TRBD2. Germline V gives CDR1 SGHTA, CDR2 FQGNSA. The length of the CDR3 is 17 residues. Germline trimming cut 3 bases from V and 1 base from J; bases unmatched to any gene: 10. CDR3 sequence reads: CASSFYLLAAGTDTQYF. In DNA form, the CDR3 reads TGTGCCAGCAGCTTTTATCTCCTAGCGGCCGGCACAGATACGCAGTATTTT.

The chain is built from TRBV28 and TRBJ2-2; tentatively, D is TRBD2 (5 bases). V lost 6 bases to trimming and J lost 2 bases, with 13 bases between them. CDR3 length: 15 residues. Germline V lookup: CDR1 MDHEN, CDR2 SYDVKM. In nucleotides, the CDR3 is TGTGCCAGCAGCCCTGGGAGAGTCAACACCGGGGAGCTGTTTTTT. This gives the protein CASSPGRVNTGELFF.

The CDR3 reads CAWKCQGVTEAFF. CDR3 coding DNA: TGTGCCTGGAAGTGTCAAGGGGTCACTGAAGCTTTCTTT. The chain combines TRBV30 with TRBJ1-1, with D possibly matching TRBD1 (5 bases). The germline CDR1 and CDR2 sequences are GTSNPN and SVGIG (reference sequence). The CDR3 has 13 residues. V lost 4 bases to trimming and J lost 4 bases, with 13 bases between them.

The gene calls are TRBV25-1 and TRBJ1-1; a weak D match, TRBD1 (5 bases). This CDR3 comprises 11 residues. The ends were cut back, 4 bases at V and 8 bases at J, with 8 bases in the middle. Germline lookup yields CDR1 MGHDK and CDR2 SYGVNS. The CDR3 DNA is TGTGCCAGCAGTGTTGGACAAGAAGCTTTCTTT. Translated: CASSVGQEAFF.

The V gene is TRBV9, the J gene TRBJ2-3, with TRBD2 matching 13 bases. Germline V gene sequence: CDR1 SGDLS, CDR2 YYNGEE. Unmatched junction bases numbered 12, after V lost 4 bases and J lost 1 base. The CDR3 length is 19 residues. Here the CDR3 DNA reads TGTGCCAGCAGCTCCTTGACTAGCGGGGGGACAATGCGCACAGATACGCAGTATTTT. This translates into CASSSLTSGGTMRTDTQYF.

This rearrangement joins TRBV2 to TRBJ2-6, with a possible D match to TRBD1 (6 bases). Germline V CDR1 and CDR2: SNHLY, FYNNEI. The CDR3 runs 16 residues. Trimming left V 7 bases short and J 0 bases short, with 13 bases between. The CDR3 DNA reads TGTGCCAGCAAGGCGGACAGACACTCTGGGGCCAACGTCCTGACTTTC. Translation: CASKADRHSGANVLTF. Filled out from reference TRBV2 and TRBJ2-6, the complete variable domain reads EPEVTQTPSHQVTQMGQEVILRCVPISNHLYFYWYRQILGQKVEFLVSFYNNEISEKSEIFDDQFSVERPDGSNFTLKIRSTKLEDSAMYFCASKADRHSGANVLTFGAGSRLTVL.

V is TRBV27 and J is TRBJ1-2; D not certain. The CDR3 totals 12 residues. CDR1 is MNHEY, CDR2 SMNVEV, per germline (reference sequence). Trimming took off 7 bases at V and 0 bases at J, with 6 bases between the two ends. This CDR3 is CASMEPNYGYTF. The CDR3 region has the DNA TGTGCCAGCATGGAGCCTAACTATGGCTACACCTTC.

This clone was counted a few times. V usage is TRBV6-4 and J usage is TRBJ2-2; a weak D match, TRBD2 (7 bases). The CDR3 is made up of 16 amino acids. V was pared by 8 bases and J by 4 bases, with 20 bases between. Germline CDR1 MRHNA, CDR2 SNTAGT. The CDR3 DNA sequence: TGTGCCAGCGCCGAGGCGGGGGCGTTGGGCACCGGGGAGCTGTTTTTT. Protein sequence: CASAEAGALGTGELFF.

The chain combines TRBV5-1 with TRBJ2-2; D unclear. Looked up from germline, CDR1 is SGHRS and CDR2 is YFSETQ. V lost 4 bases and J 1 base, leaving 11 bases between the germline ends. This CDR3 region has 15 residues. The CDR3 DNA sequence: TGCGCCAGCAGCCGAGCGACGGGGAACACCGGGGAGCTGTTTTTT. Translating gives CASSRATGNTGELFF.

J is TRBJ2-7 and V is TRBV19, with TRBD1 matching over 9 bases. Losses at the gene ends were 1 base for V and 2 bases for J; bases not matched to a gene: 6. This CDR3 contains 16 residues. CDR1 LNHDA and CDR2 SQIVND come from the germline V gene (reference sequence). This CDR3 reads CASSIGSDRGAYEQYF. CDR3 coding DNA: TGTGCCAGTAGTATAGGCAGCGACAGGGGGGCCTACGAGCAGTACTTC.

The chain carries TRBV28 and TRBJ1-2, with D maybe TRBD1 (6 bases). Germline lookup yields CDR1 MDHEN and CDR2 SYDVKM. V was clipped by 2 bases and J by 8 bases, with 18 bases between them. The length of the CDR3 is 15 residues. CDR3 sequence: CASSLRGQGSYGYTF. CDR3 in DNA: TGTGCCAGCAGTTTACGGGGCCAGGGGAGCTACGGCTACACCTTC.

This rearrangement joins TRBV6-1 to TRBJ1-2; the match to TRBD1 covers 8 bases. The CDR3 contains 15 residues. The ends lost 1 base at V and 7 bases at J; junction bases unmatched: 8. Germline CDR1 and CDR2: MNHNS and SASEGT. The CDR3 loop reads CASSEGRNRGFGYTF. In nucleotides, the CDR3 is TGTGCCAGCAGTGAAGGACGAAACAGGGGGTTTGGCTACACCTTC.

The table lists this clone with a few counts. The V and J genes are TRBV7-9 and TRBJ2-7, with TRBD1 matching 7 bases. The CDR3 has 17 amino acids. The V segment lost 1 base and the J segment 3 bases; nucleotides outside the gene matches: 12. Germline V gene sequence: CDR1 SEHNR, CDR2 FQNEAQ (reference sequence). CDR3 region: CASSLGFGDREIYEQYF. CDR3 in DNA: TGTGCCAGCAGCTTAGGTTTCGGAGACAGGGAGATCTACGAGCAGTACTTC.

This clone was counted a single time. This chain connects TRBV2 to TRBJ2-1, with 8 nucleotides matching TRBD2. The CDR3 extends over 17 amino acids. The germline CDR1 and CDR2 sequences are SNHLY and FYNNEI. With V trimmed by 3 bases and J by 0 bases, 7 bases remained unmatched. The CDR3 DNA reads TGTGCCAGCAGTGACTGGGGAACTAGCGGCTCCTACAATGAGCAGTTCTTC. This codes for CASSDWGTSGSYNEQFF.

The CDR3 nucleotides read TGCGCCAGCAGCCAAGAGCTTGAACTTGGAGCTGAGGGAAGGGAGACCCAGTACTTC. Encoded protein: CASSQELELGAEGRETQYF. This chain joins TRBV4-3 and TRBJ2-5; TRBD2 might be the D (5 bases). This CDR3 contains 19 residues. Between the trimmed V and J ends, which lost 0 bases and 5 bases, there was a span of 25 bases. Germline CDR1 and CDR2: LGHNA and YSLEER.

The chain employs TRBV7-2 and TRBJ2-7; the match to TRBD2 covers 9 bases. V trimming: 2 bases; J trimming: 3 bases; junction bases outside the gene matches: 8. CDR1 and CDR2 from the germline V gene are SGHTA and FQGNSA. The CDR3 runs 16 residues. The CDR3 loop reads CASSLTYSGGNYEQYF. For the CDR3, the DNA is TGTGCCAGCAGCTTAACGTACAGCGGGGGGAACTACGAGCAGTACTTC.

CDR3 protein: CASSVRVVELSGANVLTF. The CDR3 DNA is TGCGCCAGCAGCGTCAGGGTCGTGGAACTCTCTGGGGCCAACGTCCTGACTTTC. The V gene is TRBV5-1, the J gene TRBJ2-6; possibly TRBD1 for D (5 bases). Germline V lookup: CDR1 SGHRS, CDR2 YFSETQ. V was shortened by 4 bases and J by 0 bases, with 17 bases between the two germline ends. The CDR3 length is 18 residues.

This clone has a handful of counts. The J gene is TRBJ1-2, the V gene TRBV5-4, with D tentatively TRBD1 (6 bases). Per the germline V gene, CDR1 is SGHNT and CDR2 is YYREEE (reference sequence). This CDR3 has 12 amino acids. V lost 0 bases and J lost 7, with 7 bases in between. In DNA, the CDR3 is TGTGCCAGCAGCTTGGGGGGGCTTGGCTACACCTTC. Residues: CASSLGGLGYTF.

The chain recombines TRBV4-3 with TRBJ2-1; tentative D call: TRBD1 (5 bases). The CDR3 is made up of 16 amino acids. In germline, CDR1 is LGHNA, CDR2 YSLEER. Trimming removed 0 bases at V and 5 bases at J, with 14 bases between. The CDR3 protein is CASSQDGAPGDNEQFF. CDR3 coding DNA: TGCGCCAGCAGCCAAGATGGGGCCCCTGGAGACAATGAGCAGTTCTTC.

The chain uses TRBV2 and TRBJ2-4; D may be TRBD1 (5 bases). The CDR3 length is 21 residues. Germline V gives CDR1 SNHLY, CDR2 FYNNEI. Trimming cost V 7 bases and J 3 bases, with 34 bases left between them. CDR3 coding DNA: TGTGCCAGCACCATGGGGTCTGGGAACAGGCCTGAGGTGGATGGCAAAAACATTCAGTACTTC. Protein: CASTMGSGNRPEVDGKNIQYF. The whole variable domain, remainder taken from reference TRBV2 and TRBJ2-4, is EPEVTQTPSHQVTQMGQEVILRCVPISNHLYFYWYRQILGQKVEFLVSFYNNEISEKSEIFDDQFSVERPDGSNFTLKIRSTKLEDSAMYFCASTMGSGNRPEVDGKNIQYFGAGTRLSVL.

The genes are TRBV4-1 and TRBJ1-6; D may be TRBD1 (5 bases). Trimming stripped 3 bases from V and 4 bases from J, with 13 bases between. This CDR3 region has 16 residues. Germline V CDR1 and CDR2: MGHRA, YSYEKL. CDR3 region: CASSQRLTAYNSPLHF. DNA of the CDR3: TGCGCCAGCAGCCAGAGGTTGACAGCTTATAATTCACCCCTCCACTTT.

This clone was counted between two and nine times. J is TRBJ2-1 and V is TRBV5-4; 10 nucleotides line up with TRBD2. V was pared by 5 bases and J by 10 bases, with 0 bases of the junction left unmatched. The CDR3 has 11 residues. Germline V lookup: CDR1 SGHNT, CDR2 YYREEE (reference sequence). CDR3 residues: CASRLAGEQFF. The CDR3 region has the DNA TGTGCCAGCAGACTAGCGGGGGAGCAGTTCTTC.